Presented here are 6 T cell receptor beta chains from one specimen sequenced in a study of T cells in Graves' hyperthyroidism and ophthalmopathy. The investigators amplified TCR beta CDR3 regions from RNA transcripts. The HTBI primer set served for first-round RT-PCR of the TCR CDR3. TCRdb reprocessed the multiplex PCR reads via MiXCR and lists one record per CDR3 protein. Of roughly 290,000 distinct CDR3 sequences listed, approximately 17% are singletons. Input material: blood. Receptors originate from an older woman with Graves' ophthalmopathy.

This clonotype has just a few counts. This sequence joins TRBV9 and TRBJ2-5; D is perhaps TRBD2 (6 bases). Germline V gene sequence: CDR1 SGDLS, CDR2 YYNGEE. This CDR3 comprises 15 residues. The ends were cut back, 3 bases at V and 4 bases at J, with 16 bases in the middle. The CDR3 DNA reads TGTGCCAGCAGCGCTAGCTGGCGGGACGGAGAGACCCAGTACTTC. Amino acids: CASSASWRDGETQYF.

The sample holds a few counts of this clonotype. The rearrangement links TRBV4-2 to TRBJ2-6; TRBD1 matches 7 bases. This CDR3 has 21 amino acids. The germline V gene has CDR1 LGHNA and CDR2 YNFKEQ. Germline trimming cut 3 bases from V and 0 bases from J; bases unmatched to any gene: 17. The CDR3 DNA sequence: TGTGCCAGCAGCCACTTCATACCTACCGGGACAGAAATCTCTGGGGCCAACGTCCTGACTTTC. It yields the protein CASSHFIPTGTEISGANVLTF.

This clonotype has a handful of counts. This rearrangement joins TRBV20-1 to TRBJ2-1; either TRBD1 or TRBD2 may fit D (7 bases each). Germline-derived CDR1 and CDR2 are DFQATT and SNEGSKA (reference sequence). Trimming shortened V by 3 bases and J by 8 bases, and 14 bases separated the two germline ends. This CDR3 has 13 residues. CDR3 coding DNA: TGCAGTGCTAGTGGCCCAGGGGGGGATGAGCAGTTCTTC. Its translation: CSASGPGGDEQFF.

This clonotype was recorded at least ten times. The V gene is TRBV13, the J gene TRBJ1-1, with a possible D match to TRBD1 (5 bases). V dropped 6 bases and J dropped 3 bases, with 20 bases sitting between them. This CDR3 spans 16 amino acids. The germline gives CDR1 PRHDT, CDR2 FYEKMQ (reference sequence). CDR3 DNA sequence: TGTGCCAGCAGTTCCGGACACCCCTCTGGGGACACTGAAGCTTTCTTT. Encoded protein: CASSSGHPSGDTEAFF. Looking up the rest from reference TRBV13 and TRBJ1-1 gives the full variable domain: AAGVIQSPRHLIKEKRETATLKCYPIPRHDTVYWYQQGPGQDPQFLISFYEKMQSDKGSIPDRFSAQQFSDYHSELNMSSLELGDSALYFCASSSGHPSGDTEAFFGQGTRLTVV.

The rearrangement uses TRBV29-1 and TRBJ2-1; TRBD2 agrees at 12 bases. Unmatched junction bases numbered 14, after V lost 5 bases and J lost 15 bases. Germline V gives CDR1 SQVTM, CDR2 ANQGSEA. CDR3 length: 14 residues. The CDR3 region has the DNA TGCAGCGTTTTGAGACTAGCGGGAGAGGGGGTGGGGTTCTTC. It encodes CSVLRLAGEGVGFF.

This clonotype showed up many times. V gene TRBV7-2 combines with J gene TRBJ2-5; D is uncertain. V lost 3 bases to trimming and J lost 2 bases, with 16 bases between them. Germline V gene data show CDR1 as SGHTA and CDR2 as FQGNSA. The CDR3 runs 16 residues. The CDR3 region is CASSFGVTKGQETQYF. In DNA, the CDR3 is TGTGCCAGCAGCTTTGGCGTGACAAAAGGGCAAGAGACCCAGTACTTC.